Listed here is a single TCR beta chain. Antigen unknown. V lost 3 bases to trimming and J lost 10 bases; unmatched junction nucleotides: 7. This CDR3 spans 15 amino acids. Germline V gene lookup returns CDR1 MRHNA and CDR2 SNTAGT. The data originate from a study of cytomegalovirus exposure and HLA in healthy donors. General study findings and limits: Confirmation was obtained in vitro that three CMV-associated chains are specific for CMV antigens. Both high specificity and high sensitivity reportedly marked the classifier's diagnosis of cytomegalovirus status. It was found in a later analysis that first-cohort TCR clusters tended to co-occur in the 100 to 150 validation repertoires.

Here immunoSEQ multiplex PCR was the method, and the copy in TCRdb shows in-frame clones only, minus some. This sample has about 79,000 clones, with roughly 93% found just once. Sequencing input: PBMCs. The TCR originated in a woman in her thirties in good health and CMV-seronegative. The J gene is TRBJ1-6, the V gene TRBV6-4; 9 nucleotides agree with TRBD1. CDR3 bases: TGTGCCAGCAGTGAATACCCGGACAGGGGCTCACCCCTCCACTTT. Translated, it gives CASSEYPDRGSPLHF.